The 23 T cell receptor beta chains in this list originate from one sample, sequenced in a study of shared clonotypes between healthy human individuals. Sequencing was performed with immunoSEQ multiplex PCR; in TCRdb, only in-frame clones are kept and a portion is missing. The table includes more than 900,000 clones, 75% to 85% detected once. The sequenced sample consisted of memory CD4+ T cells from PBMCs. Subset noted: CD45RA-negative fraction. The receptors come from a man between 18 and 35 years old in good health. Some clones in this sample may be carry-over from other donors' samples.

This chain links TRBV5-1 with TRBJ2-5; D gene uncertain. This CDR3 comprises 14 residues. Germline V gene data show CDR1 as SGHRS and CDR2 as YFSETQ. V lost 6 bases and J 2 bases, leaving 14 bases between the germline ends. The CDR3 DNA reads as TGCGCCAGCACCCTAATGGGTGGGCAAGAGACCCAGTACTTC. Its translation: CASTLMGGQETQYF.

The rearrangement joins TRBV6-5 to TRBJ1-1; D remains ambiguous. The CDR3 extends over 13 amino acids. Deletions cut 4 bases from V and 0 bases from J, with 6 bases between. Germline-derived CDR1 and CDR2 are MNHEY and SVGAGI. The CDR3 here is CASSSNLNTEAFF. In nucleotides, the CDR3 is TGTGCCAGCAGTTCGAATTTGAACACTGAAGCTTTCTTT.

CDR3 amino acids: CASSAGSGRGPLFMEAFF. DNA of the CDR3: TGTGCCAGCAGTGCGGGGAGCGGGCGGGGACCGTTGTTTATGGAAGCTTTCTTT. V is TRBV11-1 and J is TRBJ1-1; D may be TRBD1 (5 bases). The CDR3 spans 18 residues. Germline V lookup: CDR1 SGHAT, CDR2 FQDESV (reference sequence). V lost 6 bases and J lost 8, with 31 bases in between.

The chain has TRBV4-2 and TRBJ2-1, with TRBD2 as a possible D gene (6 bases). Germline V lookup: CDR1 LGHNA, CDR2 YNFKEQ. The CDR3 is made up of 15 amino acids. The V and J ends lost 6 bases and 4 bases respectively, with 16 bases between them. The CDR3 protein is CASRRRGGAYNEQFF. CDR3 in DNA: TGTGCCAGCAGACGCCGGGGCGGGGCGTACAATGAGCAGTTCTTC.

The chain recombines TRBV5-1 with TRBJ2-4; 12 bases agree with TRBD2. CDR3 length: 20 residues. V lost 1 base and J lost 1; bases outside the gene matches: 12. Germline assignment: CDR1 SGHRS and CDR2 YFSETQ. The CDR3 DNA reads TGCGCCAGCAGCTTGCCAGTGACTAGCGGGAGTAGTTACGCCAAAAACATTCAGTACTTC. It yields the protein CASSLPVTSGSSYAKNIQYF.

The table lists this clone with a count of one. The genes are TRBV19 and TRBJ2-6; D unclear. The CDR3 runs 13 residues. From germline, CDR1 is LNHDA and CDR2 SQIVND (reference sequence). V lost 7 bases, J lost 4 bases, and 8 bases lay in between. The CDR3 sequence is CASTPRGANVLTF. DNA for the CDR3: TGTGCCAGTACCCCCCGCGGGGCCAACGTCCTGACTTTC.

The gene calls are TRBV29-1 and TRBJ2-7; 8 bases line up with TRBD1. Germline CDR1 and CDR2: SQVTM and ANQGSEA. CDR3 length: 12 amino acids. Trimming cost V 6 bases and J 6 bases; bases outside gene matches: 7. CDR3 region: CSVDWTGREQYF. For the CDR3, the DNA is TGCAGCGTAGATTGGACAGGGCGCGAGCAGTACTTC.

The chain employs TRBV7-3 and TRBJ1-2, with D possibly TRBD1 on 5 matching bases. CDR1 and CDR2 (germline): SGHTA, FQGTGA. V was pared by 2 bases and J by 2 bases, with 18 bases between. The CDR3 sequence is 17 residues long. In nucleotides, the CDR3 is TGTGCCAGCAGCTTAGCGGCCGGCGGGACTCGCAACTATGGCTACACCTTC. The encoded protein is CASSLAAGGTRNYGYTF. Full variable domain (rest looked up from reference TRBV7-3 and TRBJ1-2): GAGVSQTPSNKVTEKGKYVELRCDPISGHTALYWYRQSLGQGPEFLIYFQGTGAADDSGLPNDRFFAVRPEGSVSTLKIQRTERGDSAVYLCASSLAAGGTRNYGYTFGSGTRLTVV.

The J gene is TRBJ1-3, the V gene TRBV7-2; the D gene is possibly TRBD1 (5 bases). The CDR3 has 15 amino acids. Trimming cost V 2 bases and J 2 bases, with 10 bases left between them. Germline-derived CDR1 and CDR2 are SGHTA and FQGNSA. The CDR3 region is CASSLSGGAGNTIYF. Here the CDR3 DNA reads TGTGCCAGCAGCTTAAGTGGAGGGGCTGGAAACACCATATATTTT.

The chain recombines TRBV4-3 with TRBJ2-3; 12 positions agree with TRBD2. Losses at the gene ends were 3 bases for V and 4 bases for J; bases not matched to a gene: 5. Germline V gives CDR1 LGHNA, CDR2 YSLEER. The CDR3 extends over 16 amino acids. The CDR3 region is CASSHLAGGGSDTQYF. Written as DNA, the CDR3 is TGCGCCAGCAGCCACCTAGCGGGAGGGGGGTCAGATACGCAGTATTTT.

V gene TRBV6-5 combines with J gene TRBJ2-7; D remains ambiguous. Trimming left V 2 bases short and J 5 bases short, with 16 bases between. CDR3 length equals 15 residues. Germline V gives CDR1 MNHEY, CDR2 SVGAGI. CDR3 region: CASSYRLRPVNEQYF. The DNA for the CDR3 is TGTGCCAGCAGTTACCGCTTACGACCTGTAAACGAGCAGTACTTC.

The V call is TRBV7-9, the J call TRBJ1-2; D is unclear. There are 11 residues in the CDR3. The V end lost 5 bases, the J end lost 6 bases, and 7 bases lay between the germline ends. From germline, CDR1 is SEHNR and CDR2 FQNEAQ (reference sequence). This CDR3 is CASSPLDGYTF. DNA for the CDR3: TGTGCCAGCAGCCCTCTTGATGGCTACACCTTC.

The chain recombines TRBV10-3 with TRBJ2-7, with D tentatively TRBD2 (6 bases). V was shortened by 2 bases and J by 5 bases, with 13 bases between the two germline ends. CDR3 size: 14 residues. Germline CDR1 ENHRY, CDR2 SYGVKD. The CDR3 DNA sequence: TGTGCCATCAGTGAGCAGGGCGGGATTGACGAGCAGTACTTC. It specifies CAISEQGGIDEQYF.

This clone showed up just once. V and J are TRBV10-3 and TRBJ2-7; no firm D call. Germline V gives CDR1 ENHRY, CDR2 SYGVKD. This CDR3 is 15 amino acids long. V gave up 3 bases and J gave up 0 bases, with 12 bases separating them. CDR3: CAISDFSRSSYEQYF. CDR3 nucleotides: TGTGCCATCAGTGACTTCTCGAGGAGCTCCTACGAGCAGTACTTC.

The CDR3 DNA sequence: TGTGCCAGCAGTTTCCTATCGGGGGCGGCTGTACGGGAAGCTTTCTTT. This encodes CASSFLSGAAVREAFF. V gene TRBV6-5 combines with J gene TRBJ1-1; a weak D match, TRBD1 (6 bases). The CDR3 consists of 16 residues. V was trimmed by 4 bases and J by 8 bases, leaving 23 bases between them. Germline CDR1 and CDR2: MNHEY and SVGAGI.

The chain couples TRBV27 to TRBJ1-1; D remains ambiguous. This CDR3 is 15 amino acids long. V lost 4 bases and J 4 bases, leaving 16 bases between the germline ends. Germline assignment: CDR1 MNHEY and CDR2 SMNVEV (reference sequence). The CDR3 loop reads CASSSASGGPTEAFF. The CDR3 DNA reads as TGTGCCAGCAGTTCTGCCTCTGGAGGGCCCACTGAAGCTTTCTTT.

For this clone: A far larger clone is just one base off, so this is likely a read error. The identical CDR3 is also encoded by other nucleotide sequences in the sample. The V gene is TRBV2, the J gene TRBJ1-1; D is unclear. Germline CDR1 SNHLY, CDR2 FYNNEI. This CDR3 contains 14 residues. V lost 2 bases to trimming and J lost 3 bases, with 10 bases between them. The CDR3 bases are TGTGCCAGCAGTGAAATGACTGGGTACACTGAAGCTTTCTTT. Translation gives CASSEMTGYTEAFF.

The rearrangement joins TRBV7-8 to TRBJ2-2; 8 bases line up with TRBD1. The CDR3 spans 16 residues. Germline V gene lookup returns CDR1 SGHVS and CDR2 FQNEAQ. V gave up 1 base and J gave up 3 bases; unmatched junction bases: 4. CDR3 amino acids: CASSLEHRGDTGELFF. The CDR3 DNA follows: TGTGCCAGCAGCTTAGAGCACAGGGGGGACACCGGGGAGCTGTTTTTT.

The chain couples TRBV10-3 to TRBJ2-7; D remains unclear. Germline CDR1 ENHRY, CDR2 SYGVKD. The CDR3 spans 14 residues. With 5 bases removed from V and 0 bases from J, the gap between germline ends came to 11 bases. The CDR3 reads CAISTVSNSYEQYF. The CDR3, as DNA: TGTGCCATCAGTACGGTTTCGAACTCCTACGAGCAGTACTTC.

The chain joins TRBV11-2 to TRBJ1-1; D unresolved. V was cut by 2 bases and J by 1 base, with 20 bases left in between. Germline V lookup: CDR1 SGHAT, CDR2 FQNNGV. This CDR3 is 18 amino acids long. CDR3: CASSLSSSFWAGNTEAFF. The CDR3 region has the DNA TGTGCCAGCAGCTTATCATCTTCTTTTTGGGCAGGGAACACTGAAGCTTTCTTT.

V gene TRBV29-1 combines with J gene TRBJ2-3; 9 positions match TRBD1. The CDR3 contains 13 residues. The junction had 12 bases not matched to a gene; V was cut back by 6 bases and J by 11 bases. Germline V CDR1 and CDR2: SQVTM, ANQGSEA. The CDR3 sequence: CSVGTGGAGLQYF. The CDR3 nucleotides are TGCAGCGTAGGAACAGGGGGCGCGGGCCTGCAGTATTTT.

This clone is a singleton in its sample. As DNA, the CDR3 is TGTGCCAGCAGCAGACAGGGTGGAGGCACTGAAGCTTTCTTT. Protein product: CASSRQGGGTEAFF. The genes are TRBV2 and TRBJ1-1, with TRBD1 matching over 7 bases. The CDR3 extends over 14 amino acids. Germline V lookup: CDR1 SNHLY, CDR2 FYNNEI. The trim removed 6 bases at V and 4 bases at J, leaving 8 bases unmatched.

This chain joins TRBV25-1 and TRBJ2-3, with 11 bases that match TRBD1. Germline CDR1 is MGHDK and CDR2 is SYGVNS. J was trimmed by 0 bases and V by 5 bases; bases with no gene match: 4. This CDR3 is 16 amino acids long. CDR3 coding DNA: TGTGCCAGCAGTAGGGGGACAGGGGGGAGCACAGATACGCAGTATTTT. It codes for CASSRGTGGSTDTQYF.